The rows below give T cell receptor beta chains drawn from one sample of a study of control samples from healthy donors and cancer patients. Generated by immunoSEQ multiplex PCR, the TCRdb table keeps only in-frame clones and is missing some. The sample lists 150,000 or so clones, just over 90% occurring once. Material for sequencing was blood. Receptors originate from a woman aged 55 to 70 in good health. Each CDR3 is given with its conserved first and last residue. D genes are given only for firm matches. Only part of the rows carry a size: once, few, many, or a class if the clone is expanded.

CDR3 DNA | CDR3 protein | V gene | CDR3 length | J gene | D gene | clone size
TGCAGTGCTATTGAATCCCTGAACACTGAAGCTTTCTTT | CSAIESLNTEAFF | TRBV20-1 | 13 | TRBJ1-1 | . | .
TGCAGCGTTGGTGGACAGCTAAACACTGAAGCTTTCTTT | CSVGGQLNTEAFF | TRBV29-1 | 13 | TRBJ1-1 | . | .
TGTGCCAGCAGTTACCCCTCAGGTTGGCGAGGGTGGACCTACGAGCAGTACTTC | CASSYPSGWRGWTYEQYF | TRBV6-2/TRBV6-3 | 18 | TRBJ2-7 | . | .
TGTGCCAGCAGCCCAGGAGGGGGAATCTTTAGCTACGAGCAGTACTTC | CASSPGGGIFSYEQYF | TRBV5-4 | 16 | TRBJ2-7 | . | .
TGTGCCAGCAGCTTATCCAGGATGAACACTGAAGCTTTCTTT | CASSLSRMNTEAFF | TRBV7-8 | 14 | TRBJ1-1 | . | .
TGCGCCAGCAGTGTTGGACTCAGAAGCACAGATACGCAGTATTTT | CASSVGLRSTDTQYF | TRBV10-1 | 15 | TRBJ2-3 | . | .
TGTGCCAGCAGTGTTGGTTTTGTCCGCTCGGGATGGGAGAAAGCTTTCTTT | CASSVGFVRSGWEKAFF | TRBV6-1 | 17 | TRBJ1-1 | . | .
TGTGCCATCAGCCCCGACAGGGGGCTAGAAGCTTTCTTT | CAISPDRGLEAFF | TRBV10-3 | 13 | TRBJ1-1 | TRBD1 | few
TGCAGCGTTGTAAGGGAGACCCAGTACTTC | CSVVRETQYF | TRBV29-1 | 10 | TRBJ2-5 | . | .
TGTGCCACCAGTGATTTTGACGGCAGAGGCGGAGGCTACACCTTC | CATSDFDGRGGGYTF | TRBV24-1 | 15 | TRBJ1-2 | . | .
TGTGCCAGCACCCCCCAGGGGGCGTATGGCTACACCTTC | CASTPQGAYGYTF | TRBV5-4 | 13 | TRBJ1-2 | TRBD1 | .
TGTGCCAGCAGCTTAGCTTTACGGGGTGGCTACACCTTC | CASSLALRGGYTF | TRBV7-2 | 13 | TRBJ1-2 | . | .
TGTGCCAGCAGTTACGGATCAGGAAACACCATATATTTT | CASSYGSGNTIYF | TRBV27 | 13 | TRBJ1-3 | . | .
TGTGCCAGCAGTCCGGGACTAGCGGGGGGCTATAGCACAGATACGCAGTATTTT | CASSPGLAGGYSTDTQYF | TRBV27 | 18 | TRBJ2-3 | TRBD2 | .
TGTGCCAGAAGCCTGGCCAGGGAAAGCACAGATACGCAGTATTTT | CARSLARESTDTQYF | TRBV5-3 | 15 | TRBJ2-3 | . | .
TGTGCCAGCAGCCCCGGGACAGGGGGGAGTTGGACTGAAGCTTTCTTT | CASSPGTGGSWTEAFF | TRBV27 | 16 | TRBJ1-1 | TRBD1 | .
TGCGCCAGCAGCCAAGATTCCAGCGGGGGATACGAGCAGTACTTC | CASSQDSSGGYEQYF | TRBV4-3 | 15 | TRBJ2-7 | TRBD2 | .
TGTGCCAGCAGCTCCGGGACTAGCGGGGGGCAAGATACGCAGTATTTT | CASSSGTSGGQDTQYF | TRBV7-3 | 16 | TRBJ2-3 | TRBD2 | .
TGTGCCAGCAGGCCCCCCGTAAGTCCAGATACGCAGTATTTT | CASRPPVSPDTQYF | TRBV7-9 | 14 | TRBJ2-3 | . | .
TGTGCCAGCAGCAAGGACAGCTCCTACGAGCAGTACTTC | CASSKDSSYEQYF | TRBV6-6 | 13 | TRBJ2-7 | . | .
TGTGCCAGCAGCGTAGCGGCAGCCAAGAACACTGAAGCTTTCTTT | CASSVAAAKNTEAFF | TRBV9 | 15 | TRBJ1-1 | . | .
TGTGCCACCAGCAGAGACCACTACGAGCAGTACTTC | CATSRDHYEQYF | TRBV15 | 12 | TRBJ2-7 | . | .
TGTGCCAGCAGAAGACAGGGGAGCTCCTATAATTCACCCCTCCACTTT | CASRRQGSSYNSPLHF | TRBV5-4 | 16 | TRBJ1-6 | TRBD1 | .
TGTGCCAGCAGCGGGCAACTAGATCAGCCCCAGCATTTT | CASSGQLDQPQHF | TRBV7-2 | 13 | TRBJ1-5 | . | .
TGTGCCAGCAGTGGGGCCGGGACCTCCGGCGAGCAGTACTTC | CASSGAGTSGEQYF | TRBV2 | 14 | TRBJ2-7 | . | .
TGTGCCAGCAGCTTAGGTTCAAGAGGCGAGCAGTACTTC | CASSLGSRGEQYF | TRBV7-8 | 13 | TRBJ2-7 | . | .
TGTGCCAGCAGTAAGGGGACAGGAGGGAACACTGAAGCTTTCTTT | CASSKGTGGNTEAFF | TRBV6-2/TRBV6-3 | 15 | TRBJ1-1 | TRBD1 | .
TGTGCCAGCAGTTTCCAGATCTCTGGGGCCAACGTCCTGACTTTC | CASSFQISGANVLTF | TRBV6-5 | 15 | TRBJ2-6 | . | .
TGTGCCAGCAGTGAAGGGATTAAACATGGCTACACCTTC | CASSEGIKHGYTF | TRBV6-1 | 13 | TRBJ1-2 | . | .
TGTGCCAGCAGCAAGCGGTGCGGGGCAGGAAAAACCGGGGAGCTGTTTTTT | CASSKRCGAGKTGELFF | TRBV21-1 | 17 | TRBJ2-2 | . | .
TGTGCCAGCGGGACAGGTTGGGAAAAACTGTTTTTT | CASGTGWEKLFF | TRBV2 | 12 | TRBJ1-4 | TRBD1 | .
TGTGCCAGCAGCTGTAATTGGGTAGAGACCCAGTACTTC | CASSCNWVETQYF | TRBV7-3 | 13 | TRBJ2-5 | . | .
TGTGCCAGCAAGCGGCGGGATACGCAGTATTTT | CASKRRDTQYF | TRBV27 | 11 | TRBJ2-3 | . | .
TGTGCCAGCCGGGGGGAAGGGCCCCGGGGGGAGTACTTC | CASRGEGPRGEYF | TRBV27 | 13 | TRBJ2-7 | TRBD2 | .
TGCGCCAGCAGTCGAAACAGGGTTACTGGGGCCAACGTCCTGACTTTC | CASSRNRVTGANVLTF | TRBV5-1 | 16 | TRBJ2-6 | . | .
TGTGCCAGCAGTTATTCGGAGGGGAGCAATCAGCCCCAGCATTTT | CASSYSEGSNQPQHF | TRBV6-5 | 15 | TRBJ1-5 | . | .
TGTGCCAGCAGCTTAGCGGGACAGAACTATGGCTACACCTTC | CASSLAGQNYGYTF | TRBV7-2 | 14 | TRBJ1-2 | TRBD1 | .
TGTGCCACAATGAGACCGAACTCCTACGAGCAGTACTTC | CATMRPNSYEQYF | TRBV5-5 | 13 | TRBJ2-7 | . | .
TGTGCCAGCAGCAAGCCCGGGACAGGGAAAAACACTGAAGCTTTCTTT | CASSKPGTGKNTEAFF | TRBV4-2 | 16 | TRBJ1-1 | TRBD1 | .
TGTGCCAGCAGTTACGGGGCGTATAATTCACCCCTCCACTTT | CASSYGAYNSPLHF | TRBV6-2/TRBV6-3 | 14 | TRBJ1-6 | . | .
TGTGCCAGCAGAAGCGCCCTTCGGGCCTACAATCAGCCCCAGCATTTT | CASRSALRAYNQPQHF | TRBV27 | 16 | TRBJ1-5 | . | .
TGTGCCAGCATGGGCAGACACTATGGCTACACCTTC | CASMGRHYGYTF | TRBV12-3/TRBV12-4 | 12 | TRBJ1-2 | . | .
TGTGCCAGCAGTTACTCGTCGGGACAGGGTACCTACGAGCAGTACTTC | CASSYSSGQGTYEQYF | TRBV6-5 | 16 | TRBJ2-7 | TRBD1 | .
TGTGCCAGCAGCTTAGAGTGGGGGAGCAATCAGCCCCAGCATTTT | CASSLEWGSNQPQHF | TRBV7-2 | 15 | TRBJ1-5 | . | .
TGTGCCAGCTCACCAGGACAGGGGGCATCCGGGGAGCTGTTTTTT | CASSPGQGASGELFF | TRBV18 | 15 | TRBJ2-2 | TRBD1 | .
TGTGCCAGCAGCCCGTCCTCCTACAGGGTCAGGGATGGCTACACCTTC | CASSPSSYRVRDGYTF | TRBV3-1/TRBV3-2 | 16 | TRBJ1-2 | . | .
TGTGCCAGCAGCCAAAACCCGAGTAGCGGGGGGCCACGGACAGATACGCAGTATTTT | CASSQNPSSGGPRTDTQYF | TRBV7-8 | 19 | TRBJ2-3 | TRBD2 | .